This T cell receptor (beta chain) derives from a study of CD8 T cells in Susac syndrome. RNA amounts of roughly 0.45 to 1 ug underwent reverse transcription with random hexamers. With immunoSEQ multiplex PCR, TCR beta CDR3 was amplified across 54 Vbeta and 13 Jbeta. TCRdb recomputed calls from the immunoSEQ multiplex PCR reads with MiXCR, one row per CDR3 protein. The table has 200,000 to 300,000 distinct CDR3 sequences, roughly 95% seen once. About this clonotype: The antigen remains undetermined.

Findings and limits, study-wide: It was acknowledged in the study that the number of individuals who were included in its TCR sequencing and HLA analysis was relatively small.

Isolation of CD8+ and CD4+ T cells was performed negatively, whereas enrichment of TEMRA cells was done by FACS. Germline lookup yields CDR1 SEHNR and CDR2 FQNEAQ (reference sequence). The length of the CDR3 is 16 residues. After removal of 6 bases from V and 2 bases from J, the junction contained 4 bases not matched to a gene. Sequenced input: CD4+ T cells from PBMCs. This sequence originates from a human donor with multiple sclerosis. The chain links TRBV7-9 to TRBJ2-6, with 10 bases aligning to TRBD1. The CDR3 is CASRPTGGAGANVLTF. In DNA form, the CDR3 reads TGTGCCAGCAGACCGACAGGGGGCGCTGGGGCCAACGTCCTGACTTTC.